What follows describes a single T cell receptor beta chain. Its antigen is as yet unknown. This sample stems from a study of response to subunit inactivated influenza vaccine. In TCRdb, the RT-PCR reads were re-called with MiXCR into one record per CDR3 protein. This table has approximately 700,000 distinct CDR3 sequences, about 15% appearing once. Broader study findings: Every seasonal influenza vaccination brings in few new T cells, the authors suggested.

Germline V CDR1 and CDR2: MNHEY, SVGAGI. V lost 0 bases and J lost 1, with 7 bases in between. The CDR3 is 14 residues long. The receptor was derived from a man aged 50-60 years who received an inactivated influenza vaccine. V usage is TRBV6-5 and J usage is TRBJ2-7; D gene unclear. The material was PBMCs from blood, obtained around 14 days before vaccination. The CDR3 region has the DNA TGTGCCAGCAGTTACTCGTATCGTTCCTACGAGCAGTACTTC. It codes for CASSYSYRSYEQYF.